A single sample gave rise to the 5 T cell receptor beta chains below, sequenced in a study of radiotherapy plus CTLA-4 blockade in lung cancer. Some clones are missing from TCRdb's copy, which holds only in-frame ones; the method was immunoSEQ multiplex PCR. Found here are about 80,000 clones, approximately 84% of them singletons; the top ten hold more than 2%. Here the sequenced sample was peripheral blood, taken from a patient treated with radiotherapy plus ipilimumab. The receptors derive from a human donor with non-small cell lung cancer who had a partial response to radiotherapy plus ipilimumab.

The chain combines TRBV7-2 with TRBJ1-6; D perhaps matches TRBD1 (6 bases). From germline, CDR1 is SGHTA and CDR2 FQGNSA. Trimming pared 5 bases from V and 5 bases from J, leaving 16 bases between. The CDR3 is made up of 16 amino acids. The CDR3 coding sequence is TGTGCCAGCAGCCCCCAGCCGGGGGGCAATAATTCACCCCTCCACTTT. Translation gives CASSPQPGGNNSPLHF.

The V gene is TRBV18, the J gene TRBJ2-5; maybe TRBD2 (6 bases). TRBJ2-7 explains the end of the DNA better; the J call may be wrong. The germline V gene encodes CDR1 KGHSH and CDR2 LQKENI. The CDR3 runs 13 residues. CDR3 nucleotides: TGTGCCAGCTCACCCCTGGACTATTACGAGCAGTACTTC. Protein sequence: CASSPLDYYEQYF.

This clone was found once. The rearrangement uses TRBV29-1 and TRBJ1-3; 9 bases align to TRBD1. The ends lost 3 bases at V and 0 bases at J; junction bases unmatched: 15. The CDR3 runs 19 residues. Looked up from germline, CDR1 is SQVTM and CDR2 is ANQGSEA. CDR3 sequence (DNA): TGCAGCGTTGACCAGACCGGGACAGGGACTCCCAGCTCTGGAAACACCATATATTTT. Its protein is CSVDQTGTGTPSSGNTIYF.

The chain recombines TRBV27 with TRBJ1-2, with 7 bases aligning to TRBD1. Germline V CDR1 and CDR2: MNHEY, SMNVEV (reference sequence). The CDR3 sequence is 12 residues long. Germline trimming cut 5 bases from V and 14 bases from J; bases unmatched to any gene: 11. Written as DNA, the CDR3 is TGTGCCAGCAGTGACCTCAGGGGGTCACAGACCTTC. This gives the protein CASSDLRGSQTF.

Comment on this clone: Other DNA sequences in the same sample also yield this CDR3. The J gene is TRBJ2-1, the V gene TRBV5-1, with D perhaps TRBD2 (7 bases). Per the germline V gene, CDR1 is SGHRS and CDR2 is YFSETQ. There are 16 residues in the CDR3. Trimming stripped 4 bases from V and 0 bases from J, with 14 bases between. CDR3 protein: CASSQDSGTSYNEQFF. DNA for the CDR3: TGCGCCAGCAGCCAGGACAGCGGGACCTCCTACAATGAGCAGTTCTTC.